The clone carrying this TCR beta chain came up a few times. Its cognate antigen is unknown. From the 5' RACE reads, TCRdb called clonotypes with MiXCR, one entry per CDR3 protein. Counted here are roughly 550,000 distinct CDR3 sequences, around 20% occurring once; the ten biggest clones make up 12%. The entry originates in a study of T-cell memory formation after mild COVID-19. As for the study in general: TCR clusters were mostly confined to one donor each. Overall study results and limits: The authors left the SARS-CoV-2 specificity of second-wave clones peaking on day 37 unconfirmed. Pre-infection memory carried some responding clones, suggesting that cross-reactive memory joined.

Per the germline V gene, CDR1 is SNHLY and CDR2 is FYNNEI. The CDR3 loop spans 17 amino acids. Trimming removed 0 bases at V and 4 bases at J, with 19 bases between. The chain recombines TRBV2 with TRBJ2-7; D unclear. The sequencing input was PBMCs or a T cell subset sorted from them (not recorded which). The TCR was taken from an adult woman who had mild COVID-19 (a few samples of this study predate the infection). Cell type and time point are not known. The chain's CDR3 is CASSEALLPTRSYEQYF. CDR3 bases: TGTGCCAGCAGTGAAGCGCTTCTCCCCACGCGGTCGTACGAGCAGTACTTC.